The sample holds a few counts of the clone carrying this T cell receptor (beta chain). The data derive from a study of T-cell memory formation after mild COVID-19. TCRdb passed the 5' RACE reads through MiXCR, listing each CDR3 protein once. The table shows 350,000 to 400,000 distinct CDR3 sequences, with around an eighth occurring only once. The CDR3 runs to 17 residues. Germline assignment: CDR1 MNHEY and CDR2 SVGEGT. Between the trimmed V and J ends, which lost 3 bases and 5 bases, there was a span of 19 bases. Sequencing was done on a sample of PBMCs or a T cell subset sorted from them (not recorded which). The clonotype was recovered from a man between 18 and 29 years old who had mild COVID-19 (a few samples of this study predate the infection). Cell type and time point are not known. The chain joins TRBV6-2 or TRBV6-3 to TRBJ2-2, with D possibly TRBD2 on 5 matching bases. The CDR3 spells CASSYPERRAGTGELFF. DNA for the CDR3: TGTGCCAGCAGTTATCCCGAGCGGCGGGCTGGAACCGGGGAGCTGTTTTTT.